Shown below are 31 T cell receptor beta chains from a single sample sequenced in a study of blood T cell repertoires in COVID-19. The method was immunoSEQ multiplex PCR; TCRdb's version includes in-frame clones alone and lacks a portion of them. In the table there are 200,000 to 250,000 clones, 85% to 90% of which are singletons. The specimen was PBMCs or T cells enriched from blood (not recorded which). These receptors originate from a man aged 45-65 years who had been exposed to COVID-19.

The rearrangement uses TRBV19 and TRBJ1-2; tentative D call: TRBD1 (6 bases). This CDR3 spans 12 amino acids. Germline-derived CDR1 and CDR2 are LNHDA and SQIVND (reference sequence). V lost 5 bases to trimming and J lost 6 bases, with 10 bases between them. In DNA, the CDR3 is TGTGCCAGTAGTGCCAGGGGCCATGGCTACACCTTC. This translates into CASSARGHGYTF.

This sequence joins TRBV15 and TRBJ2-3; tentative D call: TRBD2 (5 bases). This CDR3 contains 15 residues. CDR1 is LNHNV, CDR2 YYDKDF, per germline (reference sequence). Trimming stripped 0 bases from V and 5 bases from J, with 12 bases between. CDR3 in DNA: TGTGCCACCAGCAGAGAATTGCCTGGAGGAGATACGCAGTATTTT. As protein: CATSRELPGGDTQYF.

The rearrangement joins TRBV27 to TRBJ1-4; possibly TRBD1 for D (5 bases). Germline V gives CDR1 MNHEY, CDR2 SMNVEV (reference sequence). With 7 bases removed from V and 6 bases from J, the gap between germline ends came to 12 bases. The CDR3 runs to 13 residues. This chain's CDR3 is CASTRGGDEKLFF. The CDR3 nucleotides are TGTGCCAGCACGCGGGGGGGGGATGAAAAACTGTTTTTT.

This clone came up a few times. The genes are TRBV9 and TRBJ1-6, with TRBD1 matching over 7 bases. In germline, CDR1 is SGDLS, CDR2 YYNGEE. The V and J ends lost 4 bases and 6 bases, in that order; junction bases with no gene match: 7. This CDR3 comprises 15 residues. CDR3: CASSSRGDTNSPLHF. CDR3 in DNA: TGTGCCAGCAGCTCCAGGGGGGACACTAATTCACCCCTCCACTTT.

Turning to this clone: This sample also contains other DNA sequences that code for the same CDR3. The chain is built from TRBV28 and TRBJ1-5; no clear D gene. V was shortened by 2 bases and J by 3 bases, with 8 bases between the two germline ends. CDR1 is MDHEN, CDR2 SYDVKM, per germline. The CDR3 has 14 amino acids. The CDR3 DNA follows: TGTGCCAGCAGTTTAGGAGGGAACAATCAGCCCCAGCATTTT. Translation: CASSLGGNNQPQHF. The full variable domain, completed using reference TRBV28 and TRBJ1-5, is DVKVTQSSRYLVKRTGEKVFLECVQDMDHENMFWYRQDPGLGLRLIYFSYDVKMKEKGDIPEGYSVSREKKERFSLILESASTNQTSMYLCASSLGGNNQPQHFGDGTRLSIL.

This chain uses TRBV7-9 with TRBJ2-3; D is uncertain. Deletions cut 5 bases from V and 3 bases from J, with 18 bases between. Germline-derived CDR1 and CDR2 are SEHNR and FQNEAQ (reference sequence). This CDR3 contains 16 residues. CDR3 sequence (DNA): TGTGCCAGCAGCCCCCCCGGCAGGTCGAGTACAGATACGCAGTATTTT. Translating it yields CASSPPGRSSTDTQYF.

The chain carries TRBV14 and TRBJ1-1, with D unresolved. CDR3 length: 21 residues. V lost 0 bases to trimming and J lost 3 bases, with 29 bases between them. The germline CDR1 and CDR2 sequences are SGHDN and FVKESK. Here the CDR3 reads CASSQDPTGMNLATTYTEAFF. DNA for the CDR3: TGTGCCAGCAGCCAAGACCCCACCGGTATGAACCTTGCGACAACCTACACTGAAGCTTTCTTT.

This clone has just one count. V is TRBV9 and J is TRBJ1-4; 7 positions agree with TRBD1. CDR3 length equals 16 residues. Trimming removed 3 bases from V and 4 bases from J; junction bases left unmatched: 9. Per the germline V gene, CDR1 is SGDLS and CDR2 is YYNGEE. The CDR3: CASSEGSGQINEKLFF. In DNA, the CDR3 is TGTGCCAGCAGCGAGGGGTCGGGACAGATTAATGAAAAACTGTTTTTT.

The chain employs TRBV5-5 and TRBJ2-3; D might be TRBD2 (6 bases). The CDR3 loop spans 16 amino acids. Trimming took off 2 bases at V and 0 bases at J, with 13 bases between the two ends. Germline assignment: CDR1 SGHKS and CDR2 YYEKEE (reference sequence). CDR3 loop: CASSLLRAGSTDTQYF. Here the CDR3 DNA reads TGTGCCAGCAGCTTACTTAGAGCGGGCAGCACAGATACGCAGTATTTT.

This rearrangement joins TRBV9 to TRBJ1-2; D is unclear. Between the trimmed V and J ends, which lost 0 bases and 5 bases, there was a span of 11 bases. Per the germline V gene, CDR1 is SGDLS and CDR2 is YYNGEE. This CDR3 has 14 residues. The CDR3 region is CASSVGEVRYGYTF. As DNA, the CDR3 is TGTGCCAGCAGCGTAGGGGAGGTTAGGTATGGCTACACCTTC.

The DNA of the CDR3 is TGTGCCAGCAGCTTGGGTCGGGGGGAGAACACCGGGGAGCTGTTTTTT. It encodes CASSLGRGENTGELFF. This chain connects TRBV5-4 to TRBJ2-2; 7 positions agree with TRBD2. Germline loops: CDR1 SGHNT, CDR2 YYREEE (reference sequence). The CDR3 totals 16 residues. The V segment lost 0 bases and the J segment 1 base; nucleotides outside the gene matches: 3.

The rearrangement uses TRBV7-9 and TRBJ1-3; tentative D call: TRBD1 (6 bases). The CDR3 covers 15 residues. Germline V CDR1 and CDR2: SEHNR, FQNEAQ (reference sequence). The V gene lost 4 bases and the J gene lost 0 bases, with 10 bases spanning the gap. CDR3 in amino acids: CASSYRASSGNTIYF. The CDR3 DNA sequence: TGTGCCAGCAGCTACAGGGCTAGCTCTGGAAACACCATATATTTT.

The chain recombines TRBV6-5 with TRBJ1-6, with D possibly being TRBD1 (5 bases). This CDR3 region has 15 residues. The V gene's germline CDR1 is MNHEY and CDR2 SVGAGI. Trimming shortened V by 5 bases and J by 10 bases, and 18 bases separated the two germline ends. CDR3 region: CASSLRGGIGSPLHF. CDR3 coding DNA: TGTGCCAGCAGTCTCCGCGGGGGGATCGGGTCACCCCTCCACTTT.

V gene TRBV24-1 combines with J gene TRBJ1-4; 8 nucleotides line up with TRBD1. The germline V gene encodes CDR1 KGHDR and CDR2 SFDVKD. CDR3 length: 15 amino acids. The trim removed 2 bases at V and 8 bases at J, leaving 6 bases unmatched. The CDR3 nucleotides are TGTGCCACCAGTGATTCCCGGACAGGGTCCGAAAAACTGTTTTTT. Its protein product is CATSDSRTGSEKLFF.

This clone was observed a single time. The chain combines TRBV6-5 with TRBJ2-3; the match to TRBD2 covers 7 bases. Germline lookup yields CDR1 MNHEY and CDR2 SVGAGI. This CDR3 has 14 amino acids. J gave up 3 bases and V 9 bases, and 9 bases lay outside the gene matches. CDR3 sequence (DNA): TGTGCCAGTGGCCGGGGGGACTTTACAGATACGCAGTATTTT. Its translation is CASGRGDFTDTQYF.

V usage is TRBV10-3 and J usage is TRBJ1-2; 7 nucleotides agree with TRBD1. This CDR3 region has 15 residues. Germline V gene data show CDR1 as ENHRY and CDR2 as SYGVKD. The V and J ends lost 9 bases and 7 bases, in that order; junction bases with no gene match: 17. The CDR3 is CAITSPGGEAVGYTF. CDR3 nucleotide sequence: TGTGCCATTACCAGTCCAGGGGGAGAAGCTGTTGGCTACACCTTC.

The chain uses TRBV27 and TRBJ2-3; D is uncertain. The CDR3 has 15 amino acids. Per germline, CDR1 MNHEY and CDR2 SMNVEV (reference sequence). V lost 5 bases and J 0 bases, leaving 12 bases between the germline ends. CDR3 region: CASSTPQKSTDTQYF. The CDR3, as DNA: TGTGCCAGCAGTACCCCGCAGAAGAGCACAGATACGCAGTATTTT.

This sequence joins TRBV7-3 and TRBJ1-1; perhaps TRBD1 as D (6 bases). Germline CDR1 SGHTA, CDR2 FQGTGA. Trimming removed 0 bases from V and 1 base from J, with 9 bases in between. The CDR3 loop spans 15 amino acids. CDR3 nucleotides: TGTGCCAGCAGCTTAACGGGGACAAGGAACACTGAAGCTTTCTTT. Encoded protein: CASSLTGTRNTEAFF.

The count of this clone is one. The CDR3 here is CASSYGLAGSYEQYF. The DNA for the CDR3 is TGTGCCAGCAGTTACGGACTAGCGGGCTCCTACGAGCAGTACTTC. This chain joins TRBV6-2 or TRBV6-3 and TRBJ2-7, with TRBD2 identical over 11 bases. Trimming at V came to 2 bases and at J to 0 bases, leaving 0 bases not matched to a gene. The CDR3 consists of 15 residues. Germline V gene lookup returns CDR1 MNHEY and CDR2 SVGEGT.

The chain couples TRBV2 to TRBJ2-3, with 14 bases aligning to TRBD2. Germline V gives CDR1 SNHLY, CDR2 FYNNEI. The CDR3 consists of 15 residues. The ends lost 4 bases at V and 4 bases at J; junction bases unmatched: 1. CDR3 loop: CASSGLAGGPDTQYF. DNA of the CDR3: TGTGCCAGCAGTGGACTAGCGGGGGGGCCAGATACGCAGTATTTT.

As concerns this clone: The same CDR3 also results from other DNA sequences found in this sample. This sequence joins TRBV5-1 and TRBJ1-2, with D perhaps matching TRBD1 (6 bases). The CDR3 totals 13 residues. Germline V gene sequence: CDR1 SGHRS, CDR2 YFSETQ. Trimming removed 4 bases at V and 3 bases at J, with 10 bases between. The CDR3 here is CASSPTGDYGYTF. The DNA of the CDR3 is TGCGCCAGCAGCCCGACAGGAGACTATGGCTACACCTTC.

The chain uses TRBV19 and TRBJ1-2, with unresolved D. Deletions cut 7 bases from V and 3 bases from J, with 15 bases between. The germline V gene encodes CDR1 LNHDA and CDR2 SQIVND (reference sequence). The CDR3 covers 14 residues. CDR3 region: CASIPTVSHYGYTF. The CDR3 DNA sequence: TGTGCCAGTATCCCGACTGTGTCTCACTATGGCTACACCTTC.

Here the CDR3 DNA reads TGTGCCAGCAGTTTGCCCGGGACAAGGATATTCTCTGAAGCTTTCTTT. This codes for CASSLPGTRIFSEAFF. V and J are TRBV28 and TRBJ1-1, with D maybe TRBD1 (6 bases). Trimming left V 3 bases short and J 6 bases short, with 20 bases between. The germline V gene has CDR1 MDHEN and CDR2 SYDVKM. This CDR3 is 16 amino acids long.

The chain is built from TRBV23-1 and TRBJ2-7, with TRBD1 identical over 9 bases. TRBV23-1 carries the ORF label, with uncertain function. This CDR3 spans 15 amino acids. Germline trimming cut 6 bases from V and 0 bases from J; bases unmatched to any gene: 6. The CDR3 sequence is CASSLDRGSSYEQYV. The CDR3 DNA reads as TGCGCCAGCAGCTTGGACAGGGGTAGCTCCTACGAGCAGTACGTC.

This chain joins TRBV29-1 and TRBJ1-2; 9 nucleotides line up with TRBD1. CDR3 length: 13 amino acids. With V trimmed by 5 bases and J by 4 bases, 5 bases remained unmatched. CDR1 and CDR2 (germline): SQVTM, ANQGSEA. DNA of the CDR3: TGCAGCGTTTCCCTGACAGGGGGCTATGGCTACACCTTC. Protein sequence: CSVSLTGGYGYTF.

The CDR3 DNA sequence: TGTGCCAGCATAGAAAGCCCTAGCGTGTACGAGCAGTACTTC. Translation gives CASIESPSVYEQYF. J is TRBJ2-7 and V is TRBV2; tentatively, D is TRBD2 (6 bases). In germline, CDR1 is SNHLY, CDR2 FYNNEI. The CDR3 covers 14 residues. The germline V and J ends were trimmed by 7 bases and 4 bases, with 17 bases remaining between them.

The CDR3 region is CASTGGSSYEQYF. CDR3 coding DNA: TGTGCCAGCACTGGAGGGAGCTCCTACGAGCAGTACTTC. This sequence joins TRBV6-5 and TRBJ2-7; TRBD2 might be the D (6 bases). Germline V gene lookup returns CDR1 MNHEY and CDR2 SVGAGI. V lost 7 bases to trimming and J lost 0 bases, with 10 bases between them. The CDR3 sequence is 13 residues long.

The gene calls are TRBV5-1 and TRBJ2-5; unclear D gene. V was pared by 4 bases and J by 5 bases, with 9 bases between. Germline V gene sequence: CDR1 SGHRS, CDR2 YFSETQ. This CDR3 comprises 12 residues. CDR3 amino acids: CASSPGVETQYF. The CDR3 region has the DNA TGCGCCAGCAGCCCCGGAGTTGAGACCCAGTACTTC.

V usage is TRBV11-2 and J usage is TRBJ1-1; D is possibly TRBD1 (6 bases). This CDR3 comprises 16 residues. CDR1 is SGHAT, CDR2 FQNNGV, per germline. V was pared by 7 bases and J by 6 bases, with 24 bases between. CDR3 in amino acids: CASKPRTAQGNAEAFF. Here the CDR3 DNA reads TGTGCCAGCAAGCCCCGGACAGCGCAAGGTAACGCTGAAGCTTTCTTT.

This clone was observed a single time. This chain links TRBV4-1 with TRBJ1-5; TRBD1 is a possible D gene (6 bases). CDR1 is MGHRA and CDR2 is YSYEKL in the germline V gene. The CDR3 has 15 amino acids. The V and J ends lost 0 bases and 7 bases respectively, with 13 bases between them. CDR3 sequence reads: CASSQDGGGQQPQHF. CDR3 sequence (DNA): TGCGCCAGCAGCCAAGATGGCGGGGGGCAACAGCCCCAGCATTTT.

CDR3 residues: CASSTTTGLEAFF. The CDR3 coding sequence is TGTGCCAGCAGTACAACGACAGGGCTTGAAGCTTTCTTT. This chain uses TRBV6-6 with TRBJ1-1; 7 bases are a match to TRBD1. There are 13 residues in the CDR3. V lost 5 bases, J lost 7 bases, and 7 bases stayed unmatched. Germline-derived CDR1 and CDR2 are MNHNY and SVGAGI (reference sequence).